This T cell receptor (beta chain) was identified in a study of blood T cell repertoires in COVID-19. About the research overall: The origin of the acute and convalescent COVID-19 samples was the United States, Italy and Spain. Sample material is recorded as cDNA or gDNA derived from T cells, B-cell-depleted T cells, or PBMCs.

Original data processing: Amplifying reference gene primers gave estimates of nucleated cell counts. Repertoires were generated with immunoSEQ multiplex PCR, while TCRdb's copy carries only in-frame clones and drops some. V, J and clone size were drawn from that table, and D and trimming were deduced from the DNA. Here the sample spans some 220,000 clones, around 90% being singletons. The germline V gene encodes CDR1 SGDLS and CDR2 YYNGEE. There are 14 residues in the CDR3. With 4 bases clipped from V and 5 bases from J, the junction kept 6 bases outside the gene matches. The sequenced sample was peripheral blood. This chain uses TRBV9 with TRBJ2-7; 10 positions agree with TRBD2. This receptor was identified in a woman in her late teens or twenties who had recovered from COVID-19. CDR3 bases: TGTGCCAGCAGCCCCGGGACTAGCGACCACGAGCAGTACTTC. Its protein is CASSPGTSDHEQYF. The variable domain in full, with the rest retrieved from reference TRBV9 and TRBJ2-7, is DSGVTQTPKHLITATGQRVTLRCSPRSGDLSVYWYQQSLDQGLQFLIQYYNGEERAKGNILERFSAQQFPDLHSELNLSSLELGDSALYFCASSPGTSDHEQYFGPGTRLTVT.